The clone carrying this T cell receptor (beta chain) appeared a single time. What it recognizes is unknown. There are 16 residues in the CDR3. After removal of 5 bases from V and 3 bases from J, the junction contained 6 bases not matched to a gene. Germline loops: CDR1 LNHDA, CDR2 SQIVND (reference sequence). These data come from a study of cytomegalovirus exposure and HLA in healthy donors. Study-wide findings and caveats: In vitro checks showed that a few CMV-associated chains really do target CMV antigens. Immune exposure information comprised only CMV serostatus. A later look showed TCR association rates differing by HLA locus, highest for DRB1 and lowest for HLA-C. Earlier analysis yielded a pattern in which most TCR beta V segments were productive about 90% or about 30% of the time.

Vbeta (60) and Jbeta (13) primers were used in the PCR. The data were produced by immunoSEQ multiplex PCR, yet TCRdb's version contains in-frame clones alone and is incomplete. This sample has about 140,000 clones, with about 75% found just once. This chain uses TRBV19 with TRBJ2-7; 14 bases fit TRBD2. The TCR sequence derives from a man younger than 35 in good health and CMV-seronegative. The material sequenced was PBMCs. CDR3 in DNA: TGTGCCAGTAGTTCCCACGGGACTAGCGGGAGCTACGAGCAGTACTTC. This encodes CASSSHGTSGSYEQYF. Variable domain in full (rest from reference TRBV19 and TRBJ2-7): DGGITQSPKYLFRKEGQNVTLSCEQNLNHDAMYWYRQDPGQGLRLIYYSQIVNDFQKGDIAEGYSVSREKKESFPLTVTSAQKNPTAFYLCASSSHGTSGSYEQYFGPGTRLTVT.